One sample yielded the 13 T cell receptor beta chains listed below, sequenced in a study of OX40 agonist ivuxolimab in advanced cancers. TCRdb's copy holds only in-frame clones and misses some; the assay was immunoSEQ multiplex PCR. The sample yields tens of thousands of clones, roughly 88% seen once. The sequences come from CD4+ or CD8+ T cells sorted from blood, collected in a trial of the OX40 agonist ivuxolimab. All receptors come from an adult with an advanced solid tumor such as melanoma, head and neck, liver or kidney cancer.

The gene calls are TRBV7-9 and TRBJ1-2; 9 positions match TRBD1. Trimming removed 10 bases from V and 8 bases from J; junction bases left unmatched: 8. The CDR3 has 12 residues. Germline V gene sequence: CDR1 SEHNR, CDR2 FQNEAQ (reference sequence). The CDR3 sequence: CATDRGREGYTF. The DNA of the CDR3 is TGTGCCACTGACAGGGGGAGGGAGGGCTACACCTTC.

CDR3 nucleotides: TGCGCCAGCAGCTCGGACCACTACGAGCAGTACTTC. Its protein product is CASSSDHYEQYF. The V gene is TRBV5-1, the J gene TRBJ2-7; D gene ambiguous. CDR1 SGHRS and CDR2 YFSETQ come from the germline V gene. With 3 bases removed from V and 3 bases from J, the gap between germline ends came to 7 bases. CDR3 size: 12 residues.

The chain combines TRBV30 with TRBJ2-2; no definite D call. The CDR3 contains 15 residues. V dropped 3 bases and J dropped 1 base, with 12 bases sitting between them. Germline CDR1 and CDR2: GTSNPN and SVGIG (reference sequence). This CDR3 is CAWSPHTGNTGELFF. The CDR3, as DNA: TGTGCCTGGAGCCCCCATACGGGGAACACCGGGGAGCTGTTTTTT.

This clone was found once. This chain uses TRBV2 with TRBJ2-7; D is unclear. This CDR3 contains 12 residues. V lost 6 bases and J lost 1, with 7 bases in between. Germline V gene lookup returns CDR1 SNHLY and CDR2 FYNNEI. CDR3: CASRAASYEQYF. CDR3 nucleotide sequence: TGTGCCAGCAGAGCAGCATCCTACGAGCAGTACTTC.

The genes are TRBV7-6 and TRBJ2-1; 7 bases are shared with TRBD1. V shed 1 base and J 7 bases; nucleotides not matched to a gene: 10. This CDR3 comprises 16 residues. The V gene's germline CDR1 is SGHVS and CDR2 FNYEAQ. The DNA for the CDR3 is TGTGCCAGCAGCTTAGGGACAGGTTTGCTTTCAAATGAGCAGTTCTTC. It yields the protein CASSLGTGLLSNEQFF.

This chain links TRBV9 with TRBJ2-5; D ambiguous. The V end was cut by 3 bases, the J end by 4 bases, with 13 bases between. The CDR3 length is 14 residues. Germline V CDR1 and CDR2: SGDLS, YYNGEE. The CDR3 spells CASSEWGEAETQYF. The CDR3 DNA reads TGTGCCAGCAGCGAGTGGGGTGAGGCAGAGACCCAGTACTTC.

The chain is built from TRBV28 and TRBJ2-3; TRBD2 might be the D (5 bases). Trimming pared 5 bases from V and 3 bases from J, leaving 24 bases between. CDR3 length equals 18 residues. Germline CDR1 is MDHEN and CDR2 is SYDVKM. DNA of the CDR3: TGTGCCAGCAGTCCCCAAAAAAGAGGAGGACGGAGAACAGATACGCAGTATTTT. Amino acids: CASSPQKRGGRRTDTQYF.

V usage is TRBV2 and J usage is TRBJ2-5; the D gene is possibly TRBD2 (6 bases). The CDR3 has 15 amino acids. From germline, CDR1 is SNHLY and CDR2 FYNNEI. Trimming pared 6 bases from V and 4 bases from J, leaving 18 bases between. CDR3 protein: CASRAGIRGRETQYF. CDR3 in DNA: TGTGCCAGCAGGGCGGGGATTAGAGGTCGAGAGACCCAGTACTTC. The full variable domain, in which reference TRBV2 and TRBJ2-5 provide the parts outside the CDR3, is EPEVTQTPSHQVTQMGQEVILRCVPISNHLYFYWYRQILGQKVEFLVSFYNNEISEKSEIFDDQFSVERPDGSNFTLKIRSTKLEDSAMYFCASRAGIRGRETQYFGPGTRLLVL.

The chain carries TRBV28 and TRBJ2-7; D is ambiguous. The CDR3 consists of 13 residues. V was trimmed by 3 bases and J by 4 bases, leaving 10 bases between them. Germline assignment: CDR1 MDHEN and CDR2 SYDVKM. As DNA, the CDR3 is TGTGCCAGCAGTTTCGCTAGGGTTTACGAGCAGTACTTC. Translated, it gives CASSFARVYEQYF.

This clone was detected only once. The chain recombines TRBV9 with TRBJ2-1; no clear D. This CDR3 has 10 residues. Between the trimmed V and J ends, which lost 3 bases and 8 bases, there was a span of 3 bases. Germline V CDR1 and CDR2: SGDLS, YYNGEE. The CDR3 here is CASSGYEQFF. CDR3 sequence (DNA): TGTGCCAGCAGCGGTTATGAGCAGTTCTTC.

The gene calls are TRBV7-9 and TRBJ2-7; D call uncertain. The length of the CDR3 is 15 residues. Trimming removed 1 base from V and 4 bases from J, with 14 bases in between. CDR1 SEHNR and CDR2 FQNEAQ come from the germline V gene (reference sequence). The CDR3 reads CASSLGARVDYEQYF. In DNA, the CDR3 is TGTGCCAGCAGCTTAGGGGCTAGGGTTGATTACGAGCAGTACTTC.

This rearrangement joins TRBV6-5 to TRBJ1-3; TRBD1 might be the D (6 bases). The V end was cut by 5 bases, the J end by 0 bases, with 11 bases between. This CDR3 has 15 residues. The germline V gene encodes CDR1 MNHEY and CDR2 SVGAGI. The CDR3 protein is CASSNRDDSGNTIYF. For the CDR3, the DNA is TGTGCCAGCAGTAACAGGGACGACTCTGGAAACACCATATATTTT.

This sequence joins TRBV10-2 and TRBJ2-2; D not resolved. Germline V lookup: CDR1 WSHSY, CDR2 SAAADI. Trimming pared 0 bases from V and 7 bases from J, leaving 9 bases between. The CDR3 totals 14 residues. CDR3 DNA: TGCGCCAGCAGTGAGTCGATCTCAATCGGGGAGCTGTTTTTT. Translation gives CASSESISIGELFF.